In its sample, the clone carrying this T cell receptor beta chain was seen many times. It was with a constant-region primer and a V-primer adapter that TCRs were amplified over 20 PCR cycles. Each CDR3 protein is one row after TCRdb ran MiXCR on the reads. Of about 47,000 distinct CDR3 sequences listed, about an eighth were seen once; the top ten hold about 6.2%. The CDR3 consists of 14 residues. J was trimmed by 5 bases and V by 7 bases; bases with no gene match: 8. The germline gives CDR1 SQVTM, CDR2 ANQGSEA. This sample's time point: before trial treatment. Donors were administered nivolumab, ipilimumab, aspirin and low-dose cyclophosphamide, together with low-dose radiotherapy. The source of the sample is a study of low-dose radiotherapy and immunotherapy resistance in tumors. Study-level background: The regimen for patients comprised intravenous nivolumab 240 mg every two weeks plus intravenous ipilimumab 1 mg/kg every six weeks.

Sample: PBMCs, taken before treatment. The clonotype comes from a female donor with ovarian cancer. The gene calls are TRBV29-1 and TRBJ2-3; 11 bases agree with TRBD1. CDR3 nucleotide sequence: TGCAGCGCCCCGGGGACAGGGGGGGGAGATACGCAGTATTTT. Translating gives CSAPGTGGGDTQYF.